The text below deals with one T cell receptor beta chain. The data were taken from a study of blood T cell repertoires in COVID-19. About the study: The study drew acute and convalescent COVID-19 samples from the United States, Italy and Spain.

Individuals aged roughly 18 to 100 years were recruited from 24 US areas. Data came from immunoSEQ multiplex PCR; TCRdb stores just in-frame clones and leaves some out. The table lists 100,000 or so clones, approximately 86% of them singletons. The ends were cut back, 0 bases at V and 7 bases at J, with 16 bases in the middle. The CDR3 runs 15 residues. CDR1 is SGHRS, CDR2 YFSETQ, per germline. Sequencing was done on a sample of PBMCs or T cells enriched from blood (not recorded which). This sequence originates from a woman in her fifties or sixties who had recovered from COVID-19. This rearrangement joins TRBV5-1 to TRBJ2-5, with a tentative D call TRBD1 (6 bases). The CDR3 bases are TGCGCCAGCAGCTTGGAAGGCCAATCAGGGGTGACCCAGTACTTC. This encodes CASSLEGQSGVTQYF.